This T cell receptor beta chain was identified in a study of blood T cells in healthy people across ages. Together with a sample-barcoded 5' primer, a J-beta primer mix was included in a second PCR lasting roughly 6 to 12 cycles. Using its own MiXCR run on the 5' RACE reads, TCRdb lists one record per CDR3 protein. The sample yields over a million distinct CDR3 sequences, roughly 24% seen once. The CDR3 consists of 14 residues. The V and J ends lost 5 bases and 8 bases respectively, with 15 bases between them. Per germline, CDR1 MGHDK and CDR2 SYGVNS. This clonotype was detected a few times. The data also belong to a second study, concerning T cells of mothers and their children.

This chain uses TRBV25-1 with TRBJ1-4; possibly TRBD1 for D (5 bases). This receptor was taken from a girl aged 2-10 years in good health. The sequenced sample was blood. The CDR3 loop is CASSQRGRPEKLFF. The CDR3 bases are TGTGCCAGCAGTCAGAGGGGCCGCCCCGAAAAACTGTTTTTT.